This TCR beta chain was observed in a study of early T cells in non-severe SARS-CoV-2 infection. Looking at the study overall: Sequencing was performed on bulk RNA from unsorted whole blood, leaving chains unpaired.

This clonotype was seen ten or more times. Unique molecular identifiers were added to individual cDNA molecules. Each CDR3 protein is one row after TCRdb ran MiXCR on the 5' RACE reads. Of around 58,000 distinct CDR3 sequences listed, more than 9.5% were seen once; the top ten hold more than 8.5%. Per germline, CDR1 MNHEY and CDR2 SVGEGT. The CDR3 contains 13 residues. V was cut by 9 bases and J by 0 bases, with 12 bases left in between. The chain combines TRBV6-2 or TRBV6-3 with TRBJ2-7; D is uncertain. This receptor was obtained from an adult who was a healthcare worker with PCR-confirmed SARS-CoV-2 infection or an uninfected control (not recorded which). Sample: whole blood. CDR3 sequence: CASSASDSYEQYF. The CDR3 coding sequence is TGTGCCAGTTCCGCCTCGGACTCCTACGAGCAGTACTTC.